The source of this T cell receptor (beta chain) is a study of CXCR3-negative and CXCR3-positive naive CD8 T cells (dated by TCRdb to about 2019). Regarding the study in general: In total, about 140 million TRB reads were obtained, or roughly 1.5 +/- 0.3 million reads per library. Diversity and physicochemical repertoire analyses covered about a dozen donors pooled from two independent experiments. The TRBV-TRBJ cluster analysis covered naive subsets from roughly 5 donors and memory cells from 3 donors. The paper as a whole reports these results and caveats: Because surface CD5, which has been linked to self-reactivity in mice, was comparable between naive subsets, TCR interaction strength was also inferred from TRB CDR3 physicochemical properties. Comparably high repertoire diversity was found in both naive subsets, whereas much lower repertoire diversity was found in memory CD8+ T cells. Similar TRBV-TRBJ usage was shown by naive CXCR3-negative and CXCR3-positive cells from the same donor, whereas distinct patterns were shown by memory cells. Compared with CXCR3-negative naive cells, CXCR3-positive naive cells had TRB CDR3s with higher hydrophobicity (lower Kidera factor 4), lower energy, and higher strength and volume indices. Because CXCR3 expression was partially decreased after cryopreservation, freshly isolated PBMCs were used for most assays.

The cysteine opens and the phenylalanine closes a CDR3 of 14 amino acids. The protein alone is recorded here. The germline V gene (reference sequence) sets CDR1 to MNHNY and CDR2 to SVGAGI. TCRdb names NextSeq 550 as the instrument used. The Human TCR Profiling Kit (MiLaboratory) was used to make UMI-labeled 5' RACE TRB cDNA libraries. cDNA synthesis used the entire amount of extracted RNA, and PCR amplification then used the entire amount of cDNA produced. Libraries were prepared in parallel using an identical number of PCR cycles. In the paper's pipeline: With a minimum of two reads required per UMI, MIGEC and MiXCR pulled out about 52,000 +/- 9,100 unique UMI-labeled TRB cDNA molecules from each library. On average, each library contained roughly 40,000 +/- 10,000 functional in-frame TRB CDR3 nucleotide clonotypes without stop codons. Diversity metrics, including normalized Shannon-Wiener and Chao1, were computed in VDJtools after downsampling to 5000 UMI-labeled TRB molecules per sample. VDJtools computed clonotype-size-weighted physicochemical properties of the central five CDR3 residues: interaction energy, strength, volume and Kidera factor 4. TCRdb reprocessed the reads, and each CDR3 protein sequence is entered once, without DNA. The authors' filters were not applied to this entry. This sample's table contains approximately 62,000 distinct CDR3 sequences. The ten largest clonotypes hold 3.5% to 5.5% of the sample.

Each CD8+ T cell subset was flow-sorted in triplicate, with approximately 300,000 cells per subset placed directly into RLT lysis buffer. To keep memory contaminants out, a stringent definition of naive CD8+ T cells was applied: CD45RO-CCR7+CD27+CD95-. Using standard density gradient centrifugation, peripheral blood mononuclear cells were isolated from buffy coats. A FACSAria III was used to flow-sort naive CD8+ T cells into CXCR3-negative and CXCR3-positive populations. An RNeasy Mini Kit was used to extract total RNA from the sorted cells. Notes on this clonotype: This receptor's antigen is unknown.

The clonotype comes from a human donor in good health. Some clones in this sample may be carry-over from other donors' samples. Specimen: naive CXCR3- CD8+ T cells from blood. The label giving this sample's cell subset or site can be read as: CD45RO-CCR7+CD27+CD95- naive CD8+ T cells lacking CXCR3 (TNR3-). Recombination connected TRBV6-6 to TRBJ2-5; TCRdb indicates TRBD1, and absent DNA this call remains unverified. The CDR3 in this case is CASSRTGGRETQYF.